A single sample gave rise to the 27 T cell receptor beta chains below, sequenced in a study. TCRdb fed the RT-PCR reads into MiXCR, producing one record per CDR3 protein. The sample consists of about 700,000 distinct CDR3 sequences, 14% of them appearing once. The sample was memory CD4+ T cells from blood. Receptor source: a female donor in good health, serving as a healthy control.

This clonotype has a handful of counts. The chain is built from TRBV12-3 or TRBV12-4 and TRBJ2-1; TRBD2 is a possible D gene (6 bases). The CDR3 covers 15 residues. V gave up 2 bases and J gave up 10 bases, with 18 bases separating them. CDR3 bases: TGTGCCAGCAGTTTATCAACGGGAGCCCCTCAGGAGCAGTTCTTC. Protein product: CASSLSTGAPQEQFF.

This clonotype was recorded at least ten times. This rearrangement joins TRBV6-4 to TRBJ2-7; D gene uncertain. V was cut by 5 bases and J by 0 bases, with 11 bases left in between. Germline-derived CDR1 and CDR2 are MRHNA and SNTAGT. CDR3 length: 14 residues. In DNA, the CDR3 is TGTGCCAGCAGTAAAGATCCGGGCTCCTACGAGCAGTACTTC. This translates into CASSKDPGSYEQYF.

There are a few counts of this clonotype. The chain recombines TRBV20-1 with TRBJ2-5, with 8 bases matching TRBD1. Looked up from germline, CDR1 is DFQATT and CDR2 is SNEGSKA (reference sequence). V shed 5 bases and J 1 base; nucleotides not matched to a gene: 9. The CDR3 covers 15 residues. The CDR3 DNA reads as TGCAGTGCTGAAGCAGGGGGCGCTGGCCAAGAGACCCAGTACTTC. Translating it yields CSAEAGGAGQETQYF.

The chain carries TRBV5-6 and TRBJ1-2; D possibly corresponds to TRBD1 (5 bases). Germline V gene lookup returns CDR1 SGHDT and CDR2 YYEEEE. CDR3 size: 11 residues. V lost 4 bases to trimming and J lost 10 bases, with 11 bases between them. CDR3 in DNA: TGTGCCAGCAGCCTGCAGGGTCCCTACACCTTC. Protein product: CASSLQGPYTF. Combining the CDR3 with reference TRBV5-6 and TRBJ1-2 gives the whole variable domain DAGVTQSPTHLIKTRGQQVTLRCSPKSGHDTVSWYQQALGQGPQFIFQYYEEEERQRGNFPDRFSGHQFPNYSSELNVNALLLGDSALYLCASSLQGPYTFGSGTRLTVV.

The chain combines TRBV6-1 with TRBJ2-3, with 8 bases lining up with TRBD1. The CDR3 length is 17 residues. The V segment lost 7 bases and the J segment 5 bases; nucleotides outside the gene matches: 17. Germline CDR1 and CDR2: MNHNS and SASEGT. The CDR3: CASIPGQGSRVEDTQYF. In DNA, the CDR3 is TGTGCCAGCATACCTGGACAGGGCAGTCGGGTAGAAGATACGCAGTATTTT.

The chain joins TRBV5-4 to TRBJ2-3; TRBD2 matches at 7 bases. Germline assignment: CDR1 SGHNT and CDR2 YYREEE (reference sequence). The ends lost 3 bases at V and 3 bases at J; junction bases unmatched: 10. This CDR3 has 16 amino acids. In DNA form, the CDR3 reads TGTGCCAGCAGCTCTCCAGCGGGGAGGGGTACAGATACGCAGTATTTT. Amino acids: CASSSPAGRGTDTQYF.

The chain is built from TRBV5-1 and TRBJ2-1, with TRBD1 matching over 10 bases. The CDR3 length is 14 residues. Trimming cost V 7 bases and J 5 bases; bases outside gene matches: 6. CDR1 is SGHRS, CDR2 YFSETQ, per germline. CDR3 DNA: TGCGCCAGCGGACAGGGGGTAGTTGACAATGAGCAGTTCTTC. Its translation: CASGQGVVDNEQFF.

This clonotype was recorded at least ten times. This chain uses TRBV10-3 with TRBJ1-5; TRBD1 might be the D (5 bases). The ends were cut back, 3 bases at V and 4 bases at J, with 10 bases in the middle. Germline-derived CDR1 and CDR2 are ENHRY and SYGVKD. This CDR3 comprises 14 residues. The DNA of the CDR3 is TGTGCCATCAGTGATTGGTCAGGGAATCAGCCCCAGCATTTT. This translates into CAISDWSGNQPQHF.

Ten or more counts support this clonotype. The chain combines TRBV29-1 with TRBJ2-5, with 9 bases matching TRBD1. CDR3 length: 15 residues. The germline V gene encodes CDR1 SQVTM and CDR2 ANQGSEA. The J segment lost 3 bases and the V segment lost 7 bases, leaving 12 bases of the junction unmatched. CDR3 bases: TGCAGCGCCAGGACAGGGGCGCAGTTAAAAGAGACCCAGTACTTC. Translating gives CSARTGAQLKETQYF.

The CDR3 DNA follows: TGTGCCAGCCAGGGGGTCTTGAATCAGCCCCAGCATTTT. This encodes CASQGVLNQPQHF. The chain employs TRBV6-6 and TRBJ1-5; TRBD1 matches 7 bases. V gave up 8 bases and J gave up 4 bases; unmatched junction bases: 5. The CDR3 consists of 13 residues. Germline V gene data show CDR1 as MNHNY and CDR2 as SVGAGI (reference sequence).

The chain combines TRBV6-6 with TRBJ1-2, with D possibly matching TRBD1 (5 bases). V was trimmed by 5 bases and J by 2 bases, leaving 18 bases between them. Looked up from germline, CDR1 is MNHNY and CDR2 is SVGAGI (reference sequence). CDR3 size: 16 residues. The CDR3 sequence is CASSPVYRLSNYGYTF. CDR3 coding DNA: TGTGCCAGCAGTCCCGTTTACAGGTTATCAAACTATGGCTACACCTTC.

This chain uses TRBV28 with TRBJ1-1; 7 positions match TRBD1. The CDR3 loop spans 15 amino acids. The trim removed 10 bases at V and 10 bases at J, leaving 21 bases unmatched. Germline-derived CDR1 and CDR2 are MDHEN and SYDVKM. Here the CDR3 DNA reads TGTGCCATCGTTCGCCAAGGGGGCGCGACATGGGGAGCTTTCTTT. It translates to CAIVRQGGATWGAFF.

This clonotype was recorded at least ten times. This rearrangement joins TRBV5-1 to TRBJ2-3; 10 bases match TRBD1. In germline, CDR1 is SGHRS, CDR2 YFSETQ. This CDR3 region has 17 residues. V was clipped by 0 bases and J by 0 bases; unmatched bases: 4. The CDR3 DNA reads TGCGCCAGCAGCTTGGGCCGGACAGGGGGGAGCACAGATACGCAGTATTTT. Residues: CASSLGRTGGSTDTQYF.

This clonotype was recorded many times. J is TRBJ2-7 and V is TRBV10-3, with a tentative D call TRBD2 (5 bases). Between the trimmed V and J ends, which lost 0 bases and 2 bases, there was a span of 14 bases. The CDR3 covers 16 residues. The germline V gene has CDR1 ENHRY and CDR2 SYGVKD. Written as DNA, the CDR3 is TGTGCCATCAGTGAGTCGGGAACGGGGATGGCCTACGAGCAGTACTTC. Protein sequence: CAISESGTGMAYEQYF.

This clonotype was seen repeatedly, ten times or more. The rearrangement joins TRBV27 to TRBJ2-7; 9 nucleotides line up with TRBD1. Looked up from germline, CDR1 is MNHEY and CDR2 is SMNVEV (reference sequence). This CDR3 has 15 amino acids. V gave up 3 bases and J gave up 6 bases; unmatched junction bases: 9. The CDR3, as DNA: TGTGCCAGCAGTTTTCTGGGGACAGGGTCTAGCGAGCAGTACTTC. Residues: CASSFLGTGSSEQYF.

J is TRBJ2-5 and V is TRBV28, with D perhaps TRBD2 (5 bases). CDR3 length: 15 amino acids. The germline V and J ends were trimmed by 8 bases and 2 bases, with 18 bases remaining between them. CDR1 and CDR2 (germline): MDHEN, SYDVKM. In nucleotides, the CDR3 is TGTGCCAGCTCACGGGGTGTTGGGCGTCAAGAGACCCAGTACTTC. Protein product: CASSRGVGRQETQYF.

V usage is TRBV20-1 and J usage is TRBJ2-5, with TRBD2 identical over 8 bases. The CDR3 totals 12 residues. Germline V gene sequence: CDR1 DFQATT, CDR2 SNEGSKA (reference sequence). The CDR3 DNA follows: TGCACGGGACTAGGTGTGGGGGAGACCCAGTACTTC. Translation: CTGLGVGETQYF.

This clonotype came up a few times. The genes are TRBV5-1 and TRBJ1-1; D uncertain. The V end was cut by 0 bases, the J end by 1 base, with 10 bases between. This CDR3 spans 15 amino acids. The V gene's germline CDR1 is SGHRS and CDR2 YFSETQ. CDR3: CASSLVPGTNTEAFF. In nucleotides, the CDR3 is TGCGCCAGCAGCTTGGTCCCGGGAACGAACACTGAAGCTTTCTTT.

In its sample, this clonotype was seen a few times. The CDR3, as DNA: TGCGCCAGCAGCCCTAGATACCAGGAAAGCACCGGGGAGCTGTTTTTT. Its translation is CASSPRYQESTGELFF. This chain joins TRBV4-1 and TRBJ2-2; D not resolved. The V end lost 4 bases, the J end lost 4 bases, and 16 bases lay between the germline ends. Germline V lookup: CDR1 MGHRA, CDR2 YSYEKL. The CDR3 is 16 amino acids.

This clonotype was counted many times. The chain's CDR3 is CASSGTGKETQYF. Here the CDR3 DNA reads TGTGCCAGCAGCGGGACAGGGAAAGAGACCCAGTACTTC. The rearrangement links TRBV12-3 or TRBV12-4 to TRBJ2-5, with 9 bases identical to TRBD1. CDR3 length: 13 residues. The V gene end was trimmed by 6 bases and the J gene end by 3 bases; junction bases not matched to a gene: 2.

The chain employs TRBV7-9 and TRBJ2-3; D unresolved. V lost 1 base and J 1 base, leaving 9 bases between the germline ends. In germline, CDR1 is SEHNR, CDR2 FQNEAQ (reference sequence). This CDR3 contains 15 residues. The CDR3 coding sequence is TGTGCCAGCAGCTTAGTGGGCTTACGCACAGATACGCAGTATTTT. Translation: CASSLVGLRTDTQYF.

In this sample, this clonotype turned up many times. The chain couples TRBV4-3 to TRBJ2-3; tentative D call: TRBD1 (6 bases). The V gene's germline CDR1 is LGHNA and CDR2 YSLEER. This CDR3 comprises 14 residues. V was trimmed by 5 bases and J by 0 bases, leaving 9 bases between them. CDR3 nucleotides: TGCGCCAGCAGCTCAGGGGAAAGCACAGATACGCAGTATTTT. Translated, it gives CASSSGESTDTQYF.

This clonotype was recorded a few times. Germline is not matched at one junction end, which may reflect a read error. V and J are TRBV10-3 and TRBJ2-2; 8 bases align to TRBD1. CDR1 is ENHRY, CDR2 SYGVKD, per germline. This CDR3 spans 15 amino acids. The CDR3: CAISKTGVGTRELFF. The CDR3 DNA is TGTGCCATAAGTAAGACAGGGGTCGGCACCCGGGAGCTGTTTTTT.

Only a few counts were recorded for this clonotype. The chain is built from TRBV9 and TRBJ2-2; weak D call: TRBD2 (5 bases). CDR3 length: 17 residues. From germline, CDR1 is SGDLS and CDR2 YYNGEE. V lost 0 bases and J lost 5, with 17 bases in between. The CDR3 is CASSVATISGGTGELFF. CDR3 nucleotides: TGTGCCAGCAGCGTAGCCACTATCAGTGGCGGGACCGGGGAGCTGTTTTTT.

This clonotype has more than one count but fewer than ten. The chain employs TRBV7-2 and TRBJ2-3; perhaps TRBD2 as D (6 bases). Trimming left V 2 bases short and J 6 bases short, with 12 bases between. The CDR3 spans 14 residues. From germline, CDR1 is SGHTA and CDR2 FQGNSA. The CDR3 protein is CASSLMVAGDTQYF. CDR3 DNA sequence: TGTGCCAGCAGCTTAATGGTCGCGGGGGATACGCAGTATTTT.

This clonotype has at least ten counts. Germline and junction disagree at one end, which may indicate a read error. The rearrangement links TRBV12-3 or TRBV12-4 to TRBJ2-7; TRBD2 aligns across 14 bases. This CDR3 comprises 13 residues. The chain's CDR3 is CASSTYGTSGRLF. CDR3 nucleotide sequence: TGTGCCAGCAGCACCTACGGGACTAGCGGGAGACTCTTC.

In its sample, this clonotype was seen many times. This chain joins TRBV6-1 and TRBJ2-5; D not resolved. CDR1 is MNHNS, CDR2 SASEGT, per germline. V shed 5 bases and J shed 3 bases, with 13 bases lying between them. The CDR3 sequence is 14 residues long. Written as DNA, the CDR3 is TGTGCCAGCAGTCCGAAGGGTCGCGAAGAGACCCAGTACTTC. Its protein product is CASSPKGREETQYF.